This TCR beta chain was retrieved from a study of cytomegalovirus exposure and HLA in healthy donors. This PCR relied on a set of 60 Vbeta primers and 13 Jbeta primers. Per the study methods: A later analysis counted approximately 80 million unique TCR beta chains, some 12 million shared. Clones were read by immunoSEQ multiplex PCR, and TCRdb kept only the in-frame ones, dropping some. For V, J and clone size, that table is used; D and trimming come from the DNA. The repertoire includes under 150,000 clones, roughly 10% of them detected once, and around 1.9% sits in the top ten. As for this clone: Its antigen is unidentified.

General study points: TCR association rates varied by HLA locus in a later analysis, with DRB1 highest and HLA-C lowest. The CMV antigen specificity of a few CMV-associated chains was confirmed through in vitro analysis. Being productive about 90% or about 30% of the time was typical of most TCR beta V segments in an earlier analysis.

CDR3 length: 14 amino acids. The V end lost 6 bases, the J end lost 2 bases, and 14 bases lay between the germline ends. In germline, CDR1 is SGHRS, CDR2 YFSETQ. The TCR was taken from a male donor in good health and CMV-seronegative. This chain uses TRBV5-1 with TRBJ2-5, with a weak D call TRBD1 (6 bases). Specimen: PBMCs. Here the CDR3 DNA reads TGCGCCAGCAATGAACCCGGACAGCAAGAGACCCAGTACTTC. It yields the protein CASNEPGQQETQYF.